A selection of T cell receptor beta chains follows, all from one sample in a study of metastatic and nonmetastatic thyroid tumors. TCRdb reprocessed the PCR reads using MiXCR. This sample yields around 23,000 clones, of which about 30% are seen a single time; 4.5% to 5.5% belongs to the top ten. The specimen was tumor tissue. Receptors originate from a female donor with papillary thyroid cancer or a benign thyroid nodule (not recorded which). Some clones in this sample may be carry-over from other donors' samples. Each CDR3 is given with its conserved first and last residue. D genes are given only for firm matches. Not every row has a clone size; where given, it reads once, few, many or a size class.

D gene	V gene	J gene	clone size	CDR3 protein	CDR3 DNA
TRBD1	TRBV28	TRBJ1-6	medium-sized	CASKKTGVNSPLHF	TGTGCCAGCAAGAAAACAGGGGTCAATTCACCCCTCCACTTT
.	TRBV4-1	TRBJ1-2	.	CASSRDGNYGYTF	TGCGCCAGCAGCCGCGACGGAAACTATGGCTACACCTTC
.	TRBV2	TRBJ2-7	.	CASSEARRGAGGNEQYF	TGTGCCAGCAGTGAAGCGCGTCGCGGTGCTGGTGGGAACGAGCAGTATTTC
.	TRBV6-1	TRBJ1-1	many	CASSVNGLGLTIMNTEAFF	TGTGCCAGCAGTGTTAACGGGCTGGGGCTGACGATAATGAACACTGAAGCTTTCTTT
TRBD2	TRBV11-3	TRBJ2-7	medium-sized	CASSLDRAGTGLLHYEQYF	TGTGCCAGCAGCTTAGATCGGGCAGGTACGGGACTACTTCACTACGAGCAGTACTTC
.	TRBV7-2	TRBJ2-7	.	CASSLAESVPAVYEQYF	TGTGCCAGCAGCTTAGCGGAATCAGTCCCCGCAGTGTACGAGCAGTACTTC
TRBD1	TRBV20-1	TRBJ1-5	many	CSARDLTGGGNQPQHF	TGCAGTGCTAGAGATTTGACAGGGGGTGGCAATCAGCCCCAGCATTTT
.	TRBV5-6	TRBJ1-2	many	CASSFETDLYGYTF	TGTGCCAGCAGCTTTGAGACGGACCTCTATGGCTACACCTTC
TRBD2	TRBV4-1	TRBJ2-5	medium-sized	CASSQGGSGGHQETQYF	TGCGCCAGCAGCCAAGGGGGTAGCGGGGGTCACCAAGAGACCCAGTACTTC
.	TRBV28	TRBJ2-1	few	CASSAPRSTYNGQFF	TGTGCCAGCAGTGCCCCGCGTAGCACCTACAATGGGCAGTTCTTC
TRBD2	TRBV6-2/TRBV6-3	TRBJ2-5	many	CASSPRASGGPLETQYF	TGTGCCAGCAGCCCGAGGGCCAGCGGGGGCCCACTGGAGACCCAGTACTTC
.	TRBV19	TRBJ2-1	.	CASSITSRGAGRTNEQFF	TGTGCCAGTAGTATTACTAGCCGGGGGGCGGGGAGAACAAATGAGCAGTTCTTC
.	TRBV5-1	TRBJ2-1	medium-sized	CASSLDSGALYNEQFF	TGCGCCAGCAGCTTGGATTCAGGGGCTTTATACAATGAGCAGTTCTTC
.	TRBV18	TRBJ2-4	.	CAISPIAKSIQYF	TGTGCCATCTCACCGATCGCCAAAAGCATTCAGTACTTC
TRBD1	TRBV9	TRBJ2-7	.	CASSVGVETGRYEQYF	TGTGCCAGCAGCGTAGGTGTTGAGACAGGGCGGTACGAGCAGTACTTC
TRBD1	TRBV10-3	TRBJ2-1	few	CAISERDSLGNEQFF	TGTGCCATCAGTGAGAGGGACAGCTTAGGCAATGAGCAGTTCTTC
.	TRBV5-1	TRBJ1-4	many	CASSPHGGTNEKLFF	TGCGCCAGCAGCCCGCACGGAGGAACTAATGAAAAACTGTTTTTT
TRBD2	TRBV9	TRBJ2-6	many	CASSGWTSGSFMPSGANVLTF	TGTGCCAGCAGCGGGTGGACTAGCGGTTCGTTCATGCCCTCTGGGGCCAACGTCCTGACTTTC
.	TRBV11-2	TRBJ1-1	many	CASSTGFAGNTEAFF	TGTGCCAGCAGCACAGGGTTTGCGGGGAACACTGAAGCTTTCTTT
TRBD2	TRBV7-2	TRBJ2-7	.	CASSILAGGGEQYF	TGTGCCAGCAGCATACTGGCGGGAGGAGGGGAGCAGTACTTC
.	TRBV30	TRBJ1-1	.	CACLGHMNTEAFF	TGTGCCTGTCTGGGACATATGAACACTGAAGCTTTCTTT
.	TRBV2	TRBJ1-1	many	CASWINTEAFF	TGTGCCAGCTGGATTAACACTGAAGCTTTCTTT
TRBD1	TRBV5-4	TRBJ1-2	many	CASTNDRVLSGTF	TGTGCCAGCACCAACGACAGGGTACTATCTGGGACCTTC
.	TRBV27	TRBJ1-2	few	CASGGTTTSSYGYTF	TGTGCCAGCGGAGGTACTACCACCTCGTCTTATGGCTACACCTTC
.	TRBV15	TRBJ2-2	many	CATSRDRGSNTGELFF	TGTGCCACCAGCAGAGACAGGGGATCGAACACCGGGGAGCTGTTTTTT
.	TRBV11-2	TRBJ1-2	.	CASSLDYNGYTF	TGTGCCAGCAGCTTAGATTATAATGGCTACACCTTC
.	TRBV20-1	TRBJ1-1	large	CSAWDLLNTEAFF	TGCAGTGCTTGGGACCTTCTGAACACTGAAGCTTTCTTT
TRBD2	TRBV5-4	TRBJ2-7	once	CASSLTSGGVQYF	TGCGCCAGCAGTTTGACTAGCGGGGGTGTGCAGTACTTC
TRBD2	TRBV5-1	TRBJ2-3	.	CASIALPRGGFTDTQYF	TGCGCCAGCATCGCCCTTCCTCGGGGGGGATTCACAGATACGCAGTATTTT
TRBD1	TRBV6-1	TRBJ1-3	.	CASSEDRGRDNIYF	TGTGCCAGCAGTGAAGACAGGGGGAGGGACAACATATATTTT
TRBD2	TRBV20-1	TRBJ2-2	once	CSAGTTSGGFTGDLFF	TGCAGTGCTGGAACTACTAGCGGTGGATTTACCGGGGATCTGTTTTTT
TRBD1	TRBV5-5	TRBJ2-5	.	CASSFTDRGHRETHYF	TGTGCCAGCAGCTTCACAGACAGGGGGCATAGAGAGACCCATTACTTC
TRBD1	TRBV6-1	TRBJ1-1	.	CASSDPTGALAFF	TGTGCCAGCAGTGACCCGACAGGGGCGTTGGCTTTCTTT
TRBD1	TRBV5-1	TRBJ1-1	.	CASSLRGGADTEAFF	TGCGCCAGCAGCTTAAGAGGGGGCGCGGACACTGAAGCTTTCTTT
TRBD1	TRBV13	TRBJ1-1	many	CVSSPTGGTEAFF	TGTGTCAGCAGCCCTACAGGGGGCACTGAAGCTTTCTTT
TRBD2	TRBV3-1	TRBJ2-3	many	CASSQDVAGTSTDTQYF	TGTGCCAGCAGCCAAGATGTAGCGGGGACCAGCACAGATACGCAGTATTTT
.	TRBV7-3	TRBJ1-2	.	CASSLHQGSDGYTF	TGTGCCAGCAGCTTACATCAGGGGAGTGATGGCTACACCTTC
.	TRBV27	TRBJ2-1	.	CASILWGVVFNEQFF	TGTGCCAGCATTTTATGGGGGGTGGTCTTCAATGAGCAGTTCTTC
TRBD1	TRBV9	TRBJ2-5	.	CASSPGQGRETVYF	TGTGCCAGCAGCCCAGGACAGGGCCGAGAGACCGTGTACTTC
TRBD1	TRBV30	TRBJ2-7	.	CAWSREGAMNF	TGTGCCTGGAGCCGAGAGGGGGCTATGAACTTC
.	TRBV20-1	TRBJ1-1	.	CSASPGTYTEAFF	TGCAGTGCTTCCCCCGGGACGTATACTGAAGCTTTCTTT
.	TRBV19	TRBJ2-5	many	CASSPRAHRGETQYF	TGTGCCAGTAGTCCCAGGGCCCACCGGGGTGAGACCCAGTACTTC
.	TRBV27	TRBJ2-1	medium-sized	CASSLSRGLLNEQFF	TGTGCCAGCAGTTTATCCCGGGGGCTCCTCAATGAGCAGTTCTTC
TRBD2	TRBV25-1	TRBJ2-3	.	CASSPPGTYVRRGAGDMQYF	TGTGCCAGCAGCCCTCCTGGGACCTACGTCCGGCGGGGGGCCGGGGATATGCAGTATTTT
.	TRBV7-9	TRBJ2-5	.	CASSLDWRGAVQETQYF	TGTGCCAGCAGCTTAGACTGGAGGGGAGCAGTTCAAGAGACCCAGTACTTC
TRBD1	TRBV11-2	TRBJ2-7	medium-sized	CASSLDRDRVHF	TGTGCCAGCAGCTTAGATCGGGACAGGGTCCACTTC
.	TRBV28	TRBJ1-5	many	CASTYLYQPQHF	TGTGCCAGCACCTACTTGTATCAGCCCCAGCATTTT
.	TRBV6-1	TRBJ2-3	few	CASSPAGATDTQYF	TGTGCCAGCAGCCCCGCGGGTGCCACAGATACGCAGTATTTT